This T cell receptor beta chain was recovered during a study of cytotoxic CD8 clonotypes in ibrutinib-treated CLL. Study as a whole: An average of 255,043 productive templates and 80,000 to 100,000 productive rearrangements was obtained per sample.

This clone was seen a few times. Trimming stripped 2 bases from V and 7 bases from J, with 6 bases between. This CDR3 has 11 residues. Germline loops: CDR1 WNHNN, CDR2 SYGVQD (reference sequence). Here immunoSEQ multiplex PCR was the method, and the copy in TCRdb shows in-frame clones only, minus some. The table shows around 310,000 clones, with around four fifths occurring only once. This sample comprised PBMCs, obtained before ibrutinib treatment. This chain links TRBV10-1 with TRBJ2-7; D ambiguous. The sequence was obtained from a human donor with chronic lymphocytic leukemia. Here the CDR3 reads CASSEPGEQYF. CDR3 DNA sequence: TGCGCCAGCAGTGAGCCTGGGGAGCAGTACTTC.